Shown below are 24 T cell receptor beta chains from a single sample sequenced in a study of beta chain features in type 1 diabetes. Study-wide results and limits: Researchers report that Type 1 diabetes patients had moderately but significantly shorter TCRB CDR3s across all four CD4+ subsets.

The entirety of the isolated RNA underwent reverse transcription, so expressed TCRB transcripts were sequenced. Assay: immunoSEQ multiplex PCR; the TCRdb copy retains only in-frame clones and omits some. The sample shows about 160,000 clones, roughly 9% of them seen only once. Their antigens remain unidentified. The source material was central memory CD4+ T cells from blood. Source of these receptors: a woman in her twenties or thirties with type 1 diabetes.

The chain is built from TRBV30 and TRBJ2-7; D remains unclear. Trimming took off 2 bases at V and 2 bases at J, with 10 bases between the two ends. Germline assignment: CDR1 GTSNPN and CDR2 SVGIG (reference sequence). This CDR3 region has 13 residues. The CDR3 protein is CAWSLGGPYEQYF. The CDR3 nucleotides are TGTGCCTGGAGTCTTGGCGGTCCCTACGAGCAGTACTTC.

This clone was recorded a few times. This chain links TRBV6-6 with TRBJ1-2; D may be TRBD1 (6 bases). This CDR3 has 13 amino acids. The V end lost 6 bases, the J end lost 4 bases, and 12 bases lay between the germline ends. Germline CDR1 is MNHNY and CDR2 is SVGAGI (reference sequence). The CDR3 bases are TGTGCCAGCAGCCCAGGGGACGTCTATGGCTACACCTTC. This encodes CASSPGDVYGYTF.

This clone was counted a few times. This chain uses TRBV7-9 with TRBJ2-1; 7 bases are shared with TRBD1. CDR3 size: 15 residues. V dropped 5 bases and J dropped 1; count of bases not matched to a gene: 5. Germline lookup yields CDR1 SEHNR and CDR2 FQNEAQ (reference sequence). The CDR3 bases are TGTGCCAGCAGCGTAACACAGGGGTCCTACAATGAGCAGTTCTTC. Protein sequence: CASSVTQGSYNEQFF.

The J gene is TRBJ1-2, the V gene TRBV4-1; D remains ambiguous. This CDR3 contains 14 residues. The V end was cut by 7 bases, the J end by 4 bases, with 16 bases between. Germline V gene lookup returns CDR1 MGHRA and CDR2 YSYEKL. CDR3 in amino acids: CASTQTQLVYGYTF. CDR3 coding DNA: TGCGCCAGCACCCAGACCCAACTAGTCTATGGCTACACCTTC.

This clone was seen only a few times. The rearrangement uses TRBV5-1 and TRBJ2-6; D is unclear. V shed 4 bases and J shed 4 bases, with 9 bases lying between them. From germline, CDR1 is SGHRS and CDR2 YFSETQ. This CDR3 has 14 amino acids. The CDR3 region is CASSTTAGANVLTF. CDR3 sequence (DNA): TGCGCCAGCAGCACTACTGCCGGGGCCAACGTCCTGACTTTC. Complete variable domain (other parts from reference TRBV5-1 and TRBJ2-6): KAGVTQTPRYLIKTRGQQVTLSCSPISGHRSVSWYQQTPGQGLQFLFEYFSETQRNKGNFPGRFSGRQFSNSRSEMNVSTLELGDSALYLCASSTTAGANVLTFGAGSRLTVL.

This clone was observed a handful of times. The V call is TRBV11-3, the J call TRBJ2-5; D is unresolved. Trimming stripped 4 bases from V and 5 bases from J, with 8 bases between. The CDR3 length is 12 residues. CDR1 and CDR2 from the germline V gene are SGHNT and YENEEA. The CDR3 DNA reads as TGTGCCAGCAGCTACTCCTGGGAGACCCAGTACTTC. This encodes CASSYSWETQYF.

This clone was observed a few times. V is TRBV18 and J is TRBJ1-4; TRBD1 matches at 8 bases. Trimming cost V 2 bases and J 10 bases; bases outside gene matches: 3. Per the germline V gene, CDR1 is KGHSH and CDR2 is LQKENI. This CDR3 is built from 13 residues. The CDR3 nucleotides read TGTGCCAGCTCACCAGCAGGACAGGGAAAACTGTTTTTT. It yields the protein CASSPAGQGKLFF.

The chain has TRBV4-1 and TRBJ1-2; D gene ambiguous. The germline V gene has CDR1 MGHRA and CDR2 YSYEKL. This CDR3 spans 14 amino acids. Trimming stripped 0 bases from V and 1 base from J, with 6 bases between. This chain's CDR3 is CASSQESVNYGYTF. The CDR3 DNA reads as TGCGCCAGCAGCCAAGAATCTGTTAACTATGGCTACACCTTC.

The CDR3 region is CASGRGLVMGDEQFF. The CDR3 DNA sequence: TGTGCCAGTGGGAGGGGACTAGTAATGGGCGATGAGCAGTTCTTC. The chain employs TRBV19 and TRBJ2-1; 8 bases line up with TRBD2. Germline CDR1 is LNHDA and CDR2 is SQIVND (reference sequence). This CDR3 is built from 15 residues. J gave up 8 bases and V 8 bases, and 14 bases lay outside the gene matches.

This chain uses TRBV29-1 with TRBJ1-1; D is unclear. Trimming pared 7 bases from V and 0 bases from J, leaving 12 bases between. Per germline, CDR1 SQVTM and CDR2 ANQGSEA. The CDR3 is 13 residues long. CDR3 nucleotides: TGCAGCGCTGGAGGTCAGATGAACACTGAAGCTTTCTTT. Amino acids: CSAGGQMNTEAFF.

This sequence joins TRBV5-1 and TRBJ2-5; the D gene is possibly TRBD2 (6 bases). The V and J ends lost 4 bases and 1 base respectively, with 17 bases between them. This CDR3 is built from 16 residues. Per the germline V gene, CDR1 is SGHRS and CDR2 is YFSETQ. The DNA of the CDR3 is TGCGCCAGCAGCCGCTACGGTAGCGGAACCCAAGAGACCCAGTACTTC. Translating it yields CASSRYGSGTQETQYF.

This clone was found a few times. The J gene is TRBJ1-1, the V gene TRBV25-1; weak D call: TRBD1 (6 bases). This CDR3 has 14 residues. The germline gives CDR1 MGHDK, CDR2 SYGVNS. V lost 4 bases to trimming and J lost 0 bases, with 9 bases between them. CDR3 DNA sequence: TGTGCCAGCAGTGTGTGGGGGCTGAACACTGAAGCTTTCTTT. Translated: CASSVWGLNTEAFF.

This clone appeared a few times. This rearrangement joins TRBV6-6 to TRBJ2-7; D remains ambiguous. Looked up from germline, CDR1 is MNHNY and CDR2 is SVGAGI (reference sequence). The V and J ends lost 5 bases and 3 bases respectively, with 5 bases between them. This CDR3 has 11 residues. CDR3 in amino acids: CASSPSYEQYF. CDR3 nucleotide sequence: TGTGCCAGCAGTCCCAGCTACGAGCAGTACTTC.

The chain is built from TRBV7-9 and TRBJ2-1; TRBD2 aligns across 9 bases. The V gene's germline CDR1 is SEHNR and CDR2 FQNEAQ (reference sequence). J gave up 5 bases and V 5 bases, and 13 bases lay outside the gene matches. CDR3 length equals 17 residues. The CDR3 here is CASSPPPRLAVNNEQFF. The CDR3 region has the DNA TGTGCCAGCAGCCCCCCACCCAGACTAGCGGTAAACAATGAGCAGTTCTTC.

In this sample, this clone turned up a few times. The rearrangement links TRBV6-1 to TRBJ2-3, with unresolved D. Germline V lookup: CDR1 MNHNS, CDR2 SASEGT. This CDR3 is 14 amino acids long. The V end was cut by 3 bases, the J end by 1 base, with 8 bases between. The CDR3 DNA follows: TGTGCCAGCAGTGATCCCCCCGGCACAGATACGCAGTATTTT. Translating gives CASSDPPGTDTQYF.

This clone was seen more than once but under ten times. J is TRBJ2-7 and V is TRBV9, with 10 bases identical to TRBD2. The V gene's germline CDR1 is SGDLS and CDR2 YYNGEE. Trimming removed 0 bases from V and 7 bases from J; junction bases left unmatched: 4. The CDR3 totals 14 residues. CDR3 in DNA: TGTGCCAGCAGCGTAGGAGCGGGAGGGGGTGAGCAGTACTTC. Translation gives CASSVGAGGGEQYF. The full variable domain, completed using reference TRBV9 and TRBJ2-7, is DSGVTQTPKHLITATGQRVTLRCSPRSGDLSVYWYQQSLDQGLQFLIQYYNGEERAKGNILERFSAQQFPDLHSELNLSSLELGDSALYFCASSVGAGGGEQYFGPGTRLTVT.

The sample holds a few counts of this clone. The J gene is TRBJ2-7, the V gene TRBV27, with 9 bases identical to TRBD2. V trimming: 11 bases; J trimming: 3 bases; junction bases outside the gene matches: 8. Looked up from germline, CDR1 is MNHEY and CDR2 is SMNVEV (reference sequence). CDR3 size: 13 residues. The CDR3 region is CASRLADSYEQYF. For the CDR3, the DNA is TGTGCCTCCCGACTAGCGGACAGCTACGAGCAGTACTTC.

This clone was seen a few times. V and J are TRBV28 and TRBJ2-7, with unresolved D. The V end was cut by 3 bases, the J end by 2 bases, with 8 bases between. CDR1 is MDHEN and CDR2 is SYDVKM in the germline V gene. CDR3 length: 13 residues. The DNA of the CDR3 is TGTGCCAGCAGTTTTCAACTACCCTACGAGCAGTACTTC. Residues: CASSFQLPYEQYF.

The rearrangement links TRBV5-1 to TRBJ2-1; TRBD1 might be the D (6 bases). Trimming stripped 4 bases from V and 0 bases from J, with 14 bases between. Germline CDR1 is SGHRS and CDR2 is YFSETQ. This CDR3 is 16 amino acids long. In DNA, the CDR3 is TGCGCCAGCAGCAAAGGGACATCGAGCTCCTACAATGAGCAGTTCTTC. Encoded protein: CASSKGTSSSYNEQFF.

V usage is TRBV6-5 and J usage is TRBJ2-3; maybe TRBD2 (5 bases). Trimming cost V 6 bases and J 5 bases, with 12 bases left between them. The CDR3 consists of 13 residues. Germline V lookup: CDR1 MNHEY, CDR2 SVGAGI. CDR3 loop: CASRGPGGDTQYF. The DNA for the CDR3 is TGTGCCAGCAGAGGACCTGGAGGAGATACGCAGTATTTT.

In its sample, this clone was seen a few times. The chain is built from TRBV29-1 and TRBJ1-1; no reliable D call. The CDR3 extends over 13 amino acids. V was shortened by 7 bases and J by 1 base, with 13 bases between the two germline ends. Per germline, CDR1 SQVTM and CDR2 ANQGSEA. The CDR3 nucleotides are TGCAGCGCCCCTATTGGAGGGAACACTGAAGCTTTCTTT. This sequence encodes CSAPIGGNTEAFF.

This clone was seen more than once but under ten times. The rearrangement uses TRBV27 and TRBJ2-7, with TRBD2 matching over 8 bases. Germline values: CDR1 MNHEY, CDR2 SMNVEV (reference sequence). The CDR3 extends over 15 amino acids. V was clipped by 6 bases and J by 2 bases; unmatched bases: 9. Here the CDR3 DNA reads TGTGCCAGCAGCCGTTCGCTAGCGGGCGCCTACGAGCAGTACTTC. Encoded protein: CASSRSLAGAYEQYF.

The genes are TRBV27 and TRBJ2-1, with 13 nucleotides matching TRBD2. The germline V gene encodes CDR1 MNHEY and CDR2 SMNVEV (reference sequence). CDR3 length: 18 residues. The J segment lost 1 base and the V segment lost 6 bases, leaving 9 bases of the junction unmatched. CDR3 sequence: CASSQSGLAGRSYNEQFF. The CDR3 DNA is TGTGCCAGCAGCCAGTCGGGACTAGCGGGGAGGTCCTACAATGAGCAGTTCTTC.

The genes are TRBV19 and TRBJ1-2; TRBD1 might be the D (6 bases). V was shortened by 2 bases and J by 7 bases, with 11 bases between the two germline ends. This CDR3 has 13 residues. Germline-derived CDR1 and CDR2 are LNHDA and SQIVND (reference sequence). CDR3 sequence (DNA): TGTGCCAGTAGTATATCGGGGGGCTCTGGCTACACCTTC. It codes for CASSISGGSGYTF.